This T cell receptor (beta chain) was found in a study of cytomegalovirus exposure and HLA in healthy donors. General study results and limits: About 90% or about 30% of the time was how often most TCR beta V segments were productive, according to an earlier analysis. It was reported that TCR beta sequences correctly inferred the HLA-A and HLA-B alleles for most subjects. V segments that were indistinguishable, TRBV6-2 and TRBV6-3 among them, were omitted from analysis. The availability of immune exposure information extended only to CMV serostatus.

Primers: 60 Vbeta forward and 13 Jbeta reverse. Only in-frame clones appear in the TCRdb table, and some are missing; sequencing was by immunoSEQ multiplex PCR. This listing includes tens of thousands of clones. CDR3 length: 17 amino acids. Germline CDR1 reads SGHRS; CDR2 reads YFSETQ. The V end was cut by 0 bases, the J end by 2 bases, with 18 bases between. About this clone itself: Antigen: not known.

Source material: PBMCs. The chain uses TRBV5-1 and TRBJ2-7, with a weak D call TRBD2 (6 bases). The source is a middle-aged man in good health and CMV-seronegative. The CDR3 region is CASSLGPHGGEAYEQYF. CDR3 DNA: TGCGCCAGCAGCTTGGGGCCCCATGGAGGGGAGGCCTACGAGCAGTACTTC.